This TCR beta chain derives from a study of control samples from healthy donors and cancer patients. Only in-frame clones appear in the TCRdb table, and some are missing; sequencing was by immunoSEQ multiplex PCR. The profile shows more than 65,000 clones, 83% of them singletons. Per the germline V gene, CDR1 is MNHEY and CDR2 is SVGAGI. J was trimmed by 2 bases and V by 8 bases; bases with no gene match: 6. The CDR3 covers 13 residues. The sequencing input was blood. This clonotype was obtained from a man aged 55 to 70 in good health. This chain joins TRBV6-5 and TRBJ2-7, with 7 bases matching TRBD1. CDR3 amino acids: CASARDSAYEQYF. CDR3 sequence (DNA): TGTGCCAGCGCCCGGGACAGCGCCTACGAGCAGTACTTC.